This entry concerns a single T cell receptor beta chain. The antigen remains undetermined. Possible read error: a much larger clone is one base away. This CDR3 is built from 12 residues. An Oncomine TCR Beta short-read assay was used to sequence the DNA from cultured CD4+ T cells. Researchers extracted genomic DNA from CD4+ T cells that had been cultured. One entry per CDR3 protein, called by TCRdb with MiXCR from the PCR reads. There are about 10,000 distinct CDR3 sequences in the sample; roughly 25% occur only once, and about 26% lies in the top ten. The data were obtained in a study of vaccination and CD4 T cells after COVID-19. Documented treatment: roughly 11-day PBMC culture with coronavirus spike peptide pools or control peptides (ViraFEST assay). After expanding antigen-specific T cells with peptide pools, ViraFEST sequenced their TCRs. The cultures had half their medium swapped for fresh IL-2 medium on days 3 and 7.

The sample here was CD4+ T cells from blood, cultured in vitro, taken before SARS-CoV-2 vaccination. This clonotype was sampled from a human donor who received a COVID-19 vaccine. The chain links TRBV12-3 or TRBV12-4 to TRBJ1-2, with a weak D call TRBD1 (6 bases). CDR3 bases: TGTGCCAGCAGTTTGTCAGGGGCTGGCTGCACCTTC. Amino acid sequence: CASSLSGAGCTF.